The clone carrying this T cell receptor (beta chain) is categorized as medium-sized (0.01 to 0.1%). The antigen is undetermined. This specimen comes from a study of beta chain bispecific antibodies for T cell cancers. Study in general: Surface TRBV12 (TRBV12-3) was on Jurkat, TRBV5-5 on HPB-ALL.

Study findings and constraints: Anti-TRBV12 exposure, compared with anti-CD19, reduced the TRBV12-3 proportion of TRBV signal by around 99%. Normal T cells contributed less of the targeted TRBV signal than the leukemia cells did. Only targeted and closely related TRBV genes appeared affected.

There are 16 residues in the CDR3. The V gene's germline CDR1 is LNHNV and CDR2 YYDKDF (reference sequence). Trimming took off 0 bases at V and 2 bases at J, with 10 bases between the two ends. Blood mononuclear cells were expanded for three to four days using either OKT3 anti-CD3 antibody or CD3/CD28 beads. Normal T cells cocultured with Jurkat cells and anti-TRBV12 bispecific. Bispecific antibody was added to roughly 50,000 normal T cells and roughly 50,000 target cells. Each CDR3 protein gets one entry after TCRdb re-called the 5' RACE reads with MiXCR. Of about 20,000 distinct CDR3 sequences listed, about 2% are singletons.

The genes are TRBV15 and TRBJ2-2; D may be TRBD1 or TRBD2 (5 bases each). This TCR was recovered from a human donor in good health. Some clones in this sample may be carry-over from other donors' samples. The sequences come from healthy donor T cells cultured with leukemia cells, collected from a culture containing a bispecific antibody targeting TCR Vbeta12. The CDR3 DNA reads TGTGCCACCAGCAGAGAACCAGGGACCAACACCGGGGAGCTGTTTTTT. Its protein is CATSREPGTNTGELFF. The full variable domain, its missing parts supplied by reference TRBV15 and TRBJ2-2, is DAMVIQNPRYQVTQFGKPVTLSCSQTLNHNVMYWYQQKSSQAPKLLFHYYDKDFNNEADTPDNFQSRRPNTSFCFLDIRSPGLGDTAMYLCATSREPGTNTGELFFGEGSRLTVL.